This entry lists 32 T cell receptor beta chains sequenced from one sample in a study of cytomegalovirus exposure and HLA in healthy donors. PCR was performed using 60 Vbeta and 13 Jbeta primers. Profiling relied on immunoSEQ multiplex PCR, and the TCRdb table lists in-frame clones only, not all of them. The repertoire holds about 190,000 clones, with around nine tenths as singletons. What was sequenced was PBMCs. The receptors derive from a woman aged 18-30 years in good health and CMV-seronegative.

The chain combines TRBV19 with TRBJ1-1, with 10 bases identical to TRBD1. The length of the CDR3 is 16 residues. The germline gives CDR1 LNHDA, CDR2 SQIVND (reference sequence). J lost 3 bases, V lost 4 bases, and 8 bases had no gene match. The CDR3 coding sequence is TGTGCCAGTAGTACTAGACAGGGGGCCCGGGACACTGAAGCTTTCTTT. Protein: CASSTRQGARDTEAFF.

The chain recombines TRBV11-2 with TRBJ2-3, with 7 bases aligning to TRBD2. Unmatched junction bases numbered 7, after V lost 1 base and J lost 6 bases. The germline V gene encodes CDR1 SGHAT and CDR2 FQNNGV. The CDR3 totals 15 residues. CDR3 sequence: CASSLAAGVSDTQYF. In nucleotides, the CDR3 is TGTGCCAGCAGCTTAGCGGCGGGAGTAAGTGATACGCAGTATTTT.

This chain connects TRBV6-8 to TRBJ2-1; possible D gene TRBD1, 6 bases. Germline V gives CDR1 MNHGY, CDR2 SAAAGT. Trimming left V 4 bases short and J 5 bases short, with 18 bases between. CDR3 length equals 16 residues. CDR3 nucleotides: TGTGCCAGCAGTTTAAGGCGTCGGGCAGGGGACAATGAGCAGTTCTTC. It yields the protein CASSLRRRAGDNEQFF.

CDR3 residues: CASSPSSSNEKLFF. The CDR3 nucleotides are TGCGCCAGCAGCCCATCAAGCTCTAATGAAAAACTGTTTTTT. The genes are TRBV4-1 and TRBJ1-4; D gene uncertain. V shed 4 bases and J shed 3 bases, with 9 bases lying between them. CDR1 and CDR2 from the germline V gene are MGHRA and YSYEKL. This CDR3 comprises 14 residues.

The chain combines TRBV5-4 with TRBJ1-4; 9 nucleotides match TRBD1. Trimming took 3 bases from V and 7 from J; bases not matched to a gene: 13. Germline values: CDR1 SGHNT, CDR2 YYREEE (reference sequence). This CDR3 contains 17 residues. The CDR3 loop is CASSSWGLQGAPEKLFF. As DNA, the CDR3 is TGTGCCAGCAGCTCCTGGGGACTACAGGGGGCACCTGAAAAACTGTTTTTT.

This clone was recorded once. The V call is TRBV7-9, the J call TRBJ2-7; the D gene is possibly TRBD2 (6 bases). Germline CDR1 reads SEHNR; CDR2 reads FQNEAQ (reference sequence). V shed 4 bases and J shed 5 bases, with 15 bases lying between them. The CDR3 covers 14 residues. The CDR3 coding sequence is TGTGCCAGCAGCTCCCCGGCGGGGTATCACGAGCAGTACTTC. This translates into CASSSPAGYHEQYF. Combining the CDR3 with reference TRBV7-9 and TRBJ2-7 gives the whole variable domain DTGVSQNPRHKITKRGQNVTFRCDPISEHNRLYWYRQTLGQGPEFLTYFQNEAQLEKSRLLSDRFSAERPKGSFSTLEIQRTEQGDSAMYLCASSSPAGYHEQYFGPGTRLTVT.

The chain links TRBV29-1 to TRBJ2-5; 7 bases match TRBD2. The J call is uncertain, as TRBJ2-7 better fits the DNA end. This CDR3 region has 16 residues. Germline V gene lookup returns CDR1 SQVTM and CDR2 ANQGSEA. The CDR3 bases are TGCAGCGTCGCCCAAAGAGGGTCAGGGAGGGAGTACGAGCAGTACTTC. It is translated as CSVAQRGSGREYEQYF.

CDR3 region: CASSWGQGQQPQHF. The CDR3 DNA is TGTGCCAGCAGTTGGGGACAGGGACAACAGCCCCAGCATTTT. V usage is TRBV27 and J usage is TRBJ1-5; 9 nucleotides agree with TRBD1. The CDR3 runs to 14 residues. The V segment lost 4 bases and the J segment 7 bases; nucleotides outside the gene matches: 5. Per germline, CDR1 MNHEY and CDR2 SMNVEV (reference sequence).

This clone was counted once. The chain combines TRBV5-1 with TRBJ2-3; D might be TRBD2 (7 bases). Trimming stripped 4 bases from V and 6 bases from J, with 15 bases between. Germline V gene lookup returns CDR1 SGHRS and CDR2 YFSETQ. This CDR3 contains 14 residues. The CDR3 spells CASSGGAGGDTQYF. DNA for the CDR3: TGCGCCAGCAGCGGGGGGGCAGGCGGGGATACGCAGTATTTT.

This rearrangement joins TRBV29-1 to TRBJ1-4, with 7 bases aligning to TRBD1. The V gene's germline CDR1 is SQVTM and CDR2 ANQGSEA. The CDR3 contains 12 residues. After removal of 7 bases from V and 5 bases from J, the junction contained 4 bases not matched to a gene. The CDR3 loop reads CSGGQLNEKLFF. The CDR3 bases are TGCAGCGGGGGACAGCTAAATGAAAAACTGTTTTTT.

The chain combines TRBV6-1 with TRBJ1-1, with TRBD1 as a possible D gene (5 bases). V was trimmed by 8 bases and J by 4 bases, leaving 17 bases between them. This CDR3 spans 14 amino acids. Germline CDR1 is MNHNS and CDR2 is SASEGT. The CDR3 sequence: CASPGGVPSTEAFF. CDR3 bases: TGTGCCAGCCCCGGGGGGGTACCCAGCACTGAAGCTTTCTTT.

The chain uses TRBV5-1 and TRBJ2-3; no definite D call. V was clipped by 5 bases and J by 2 bases, with 9 bases between them. Germline lookup yields CDR1 SGHRS and CDR2 YFSETQ. CDR3 size: 13 residues. The DNA for the CDR3 is TGCGCCAGCAGAGTCCGAGACACAGATACGCAGTATTTT. Translating it yields CASRVRDTDTQYF.

The chain uses TRBV2 and TRBJ2-4; possible D gene TRBD2, 7 bases. The CDR3 loop spans 18 amino acids. V lost 7 bases to trimming and J lost 0 bases, with 22 bases between them. Germline loops: CDR1 SNHLY, CDR2 FYNNEI. The CDR3 DNA is TGTGCCAGCACCACCCAGCGGCCGGGGGGCCTAGCCAAAAACATTCAGTACTTC. This translates into CASTTQRPGGLAKNIQYF.

The J gene is TRBJ2-5, the V gene TRBV19; 8 nucleotides match TRBD1. The closer fit of TRBJ2-7 to the DNA end suggests the J call may be wrong. Per germline, CDR1 LNHDA and CDR2 SQIVND (reference sequence). This CDR3 region has 13 residues. CDR3: CASSPGTGYEQYF. CDR3 bases: TGTGCCAGTAGTCCCGGGACAGGCTACGAGCAGTACTTC.

The genes are TRBV6-5 and TRBJ2-5, with 10 positions matching TRBD2. This CDR3 is 13 amino acids long. CDR1 is MNHEY and CDR2 is SVGAGI in the germline V gene. With 6 bases clipped from V and 13 bases from J, the junction kept 11 bases outside the gene matches. CDR3 nucleotide sequence: TGTGCCAGCAGCCCCCGGAGCGGGGGGGATCGGTACTTC. It specifies CASSPRSGGDRYF.

The rearrangement joins TRBV7-9 to TRBJ1-2; weak D call: TRBD1 (6 bases). CDR1 is SEHNR and CDR2 is FQNEAQ in the germline V gene (reference sequence). V was shortened by 5 bases and J by 8 bases, with 15 bases between the two germline ends. CDR3 length equals 13 residues. CDR3 loop: CASSPGHRRGYTF. In DNA form, the CDR3 reads TGTGCCAGCAGCCCGGGACACCGCCGGGGCTACACCTTC.

The chain combines TRBV5-4 with TRBJ2-1; 9 nucleotides line up with TRBD1. With V trimmed by 4 bases and J by 1 base, 15 bases remained unmatched. There are 19 residues in the CDR3. The germline gives CDR1 SGHNT, CDR2 YYREEE (reference sequence). The CDR3 nucleotides are TGTGCCAGCAGCCACGGCGGACAGGGGAGGCCTCTATCCTACAATGAGCAGTTCTTC. Amino acids: CASSHGGQGRPLSYNEQFF.

The chain couples TRBV2 to TRBJ2-6; no clear D. Germline V gene data show CDR1 as SNHLY and CDR2 as FYNNEI. Trimming stripped 4 bases from V and 0 bases from J, with 4 bases between. CDR3 length: 14 amino acids. In nucleotides, the CDR3 is TGTGCCAGCAGTGCGTACTCTGGGGCCAACGTCCTGACTTTC. Protein: CASSAYSGANVLTF.

This clone showed up just once. Germline and junction disagree at one end, which may indicate a read error. V usage is TRBV7-7 and J usage is TRBJ2-6; D is possibly TRBD2 (5 bases). The CDR3 spans 16 residues. CDR1 is SSHAT, CDR2 FNYEAQ, per germline (reference sequence). CDR3 in amino acids: CASSPRAGAGANVLTF. The CDR3 region has the DNA TGTGCTAGCAGCCCCCGGGCCGGGGCTGGGGCCAACGTCCTGACTTTC.

DNA for the CDR3: TGTGCCAGTTCCCCGGGTTTGAACACCGGGGAGCTGTTTTTT. It yields the protein CASSPGLNTGELFF. The J gene is TRBJ2-2, the V gene TRBV19; unclear D gene. CDR1 and CDR2 (germline): LNHDA, SQIVND (reference sequence). The V end was cut by 8 bases, the J end by 1 base, with 11 bases between. This CDR3 has 14 amino acids. The entire variable domain, with the rest obtained from reference TRBV19 and TRBJ2-2, is as follows: DGGITQSPKYLFRKEGQNVTLSCEQNLNHDAMYWYRQDPGQGLRLIYYSQIVNDFQKGDIAEGYSVSREKKESFPLTVTSAQKNPTAFYLCASSPGLNTGELFFGEGSRLTVL.

The CDR3 DNA sequence: TGTGCCAGCAGTCCCCACACGATAACCTCTGGAAACACCATATATTTT. Translating it yields CASSPHTITSGNTIYF. The rearrangement joins TRBV6-7 to TRBJ1-3; no firm D call. Being an ORF, TRBV6-7 has a function that is uncertain. The CDR3 is made up of 16 amino acids. The V end lost 5 bases, the J end lost 0 bases, and 14 bases lay between the germline ends.

This chain connects TRBV6-1 to TRBJ1-2; D is possibly TRBD1 (6 bases). This CDR3 has 15 residues. V lost 4 bases, J lost 3 bases, and 15 bases lay in between. Germline V gives CDR1 MNHNS, CDR2 SASEGT. CDR3 residues: CASSGVTRGYYGYTF. CDR3 bases: TGTGCCAGCAGTGGTGTGACCAGGGGATACTATGGCTACACCTTC.

This chain joins TRBV6-1 and TRBJ2-7, with D perhaps TRBD2 (6 bases). CDR3 size: 13 residues. The germline V gene encodes CDR1 MNHNS and CDR2 SASEGT. Trimming removed 6 bases from V and 3 bases from J, with 12 bases in between. The CDR3 region has the DNA TGTGCCAGCAGCTTCGGGACTGGCTACGAGCAGTACTTC. Its protein is CASSFGTGYEQYF.

The V call is TRBV5-4, the J call TRBJ2-5; the D gene is possibly TRBD2 (6 bases). CDR3 length: 15 amino acids. V was clipped by 3 bases and J by 5 bases, with 17 bases between them. Germline CDR1 reads SGHNT; CDR2 reads YYREEE (reference sequence). The CDR3 region has the DNA TGTGCCAGCAGCTCCCGTCCGGGGGAAGACGAGACCCAGTACTTC. This translates into CASSSRPGEDETQYF.

The chain has TRBV7-9 and TRBJ1-1; 9 bases are a match to TRBD1. Losses at the gene ends were 4 bases for V and 3 bases for J; bases not matched to a gene: 3. This CDR3 comprises 14 residues. Looked up from germline, CDR1 is SEHNR and CDR2 is FQNEAQ (reference sequence). In nucleotides, the CDR3 is TGTGCCAGCAGCTCGGGACAGGGCGACACTGAAGCTTTCTTT. This codes for CASSSGQGDTEAFF.

The rearrangement uses TRBV14 and TRBJ2-1; the match to TRBD1 covers 10 bases. The ends lost 4 bases at V and 8 bases at J; junction bases unmatched: 8. CDR1 and CDR2 from the germline V gene are SGHDN and FVKESK. The CDR3 spans 15 residues. The CDR3 reads CASSLLGQGIYEQFF. DNA of the CDR3: TGTGCCAGCAGCCTACTGGGACAGGGGATCTATGAGCAGTTCTTC.

J is TRBJ2-5 and V is TRBV7-9, with a tentative D call TRBD1 (6 bases). Trimming took off 5 bases at V and 2 bases at J, with 15 bases between the two ends. Germline values: CDR1 SEHNR, CDR2 FQNEAQ (reference sequence). The CDR3 has 15 amino acids. CDR3 nucleotides: TGTGCCAGCAGCGGGTGGGACAAAGGGCAAGAGACCCAGTACTTC. It specifies CASSGWDKGQETQYF.

The V and J genes are TRBV5-5 and TRBJ2-7; TRBD2 might be the D (5 bases). This CDR3 comprises 15 residues. V was trimmed by 4 bases and J by 2 bases, leaving 16 bases between them. Per the germline V gene, CDR1 is SGHKS and CDR2 is YYEKEE (reference sequence). CDR3: CASSPHGAATYEQYF. CDR3 DNA sequence: TGTGCCAGCAGCCCCCACGGAGCGGCTACCTACGAGCAGTACTTC.

This clone has only one observation. The rearrangement uses TRBV4-1 and TRBJ1-1, with D possibly matching TRBD1 (6 bases). The CDR3 contains 15 residues. The germline V gene has CDR1 MGHRA and CDR2 YSYEKL. V lost 4 bases and J 3 bases, leaving 15 bases between the germline ends. CDR3 sequence (DNA): TGCGCCAGCAGCCCCCGGGGGGGGCTGGACACTGAAGCTTTCTTT. Its translation is CASSPRGGLDTEAFF.

This sequence joins TRBV29-1 and TRBJ1-1, with 8 bases matching TRBD1. The CDR3 loop spans 13 amino acids. V lost 6 bases, J lost 7 bases, and 10 bases stayed unmatched. CDR1 SQVTM and CDR2 ANQGSEA come from the germline V gene. Here the CDR3 DNA reads TGCAGCGTCAAGAGGACAGGGCCCTTTGAAGCTTTCTTT. Amino acid sequence: CSVKRTGPFEAFF.

The rearrangement links TRBV29-1 to TRBJ2-3; D is unclear. Germline assignment: CDR1 SQVTM and CDR2 ANQGSEA. Trimming took 3 bases from V and 1 from J, leaving 5 bases between them. This CDR3 has 12 residues. The CDR3 reads CSVESGTDTQYF. In DNA, the CDR3 is TGCAGCGTTGAGAGCGGCACAGATACGCAGTATTTT.

The chain links TRBV10-3 to TRBJ2-7; 7 bases align to TRBD1. V trimming: 6 bases; J trimming: 0 bases; junction bases outside the gene matches: 8. The CDR3 covers 15 residues. Germline-derived CDR1 and CDR2 are ENHRY and SYGVKD. CDR3 in amino acids: CAIRDPGTVSYEQYF. For the CDR3, the DNA is TGTGCCATCAGGGACCCCGGGACAGTCTCCTACGAGCAGTACTTC.